These 22 T cell receptor beta chains came from one sample sequenced in a study of T cells in localized non-small cell lung cancer. Some clones are missing from TCRdb's copy, which holds only in-frame ones; the method was immunoSEQ multiplex PCR. The table records around 70,000 clones, approximately 88% of them present only once. The starting material was peripheral blood, obtained before any cancer treatment. All receptors derive from a female donor over 55 with stage I lung adenocarcinoma.

The chain is built from TRBV5-1 and TRBJ2-7, with D possibly matching TRBD1 (6 bases). The CDR3 has 13 residues. Germline V CDR1 and CDR2: SGHRS, YFSETQ. V was cut by 0 bases and J by 4 bases, with 8 bases left in between. CDR3 sequence (DNA): TGCGCCAGCAGCTTGGCCGGACAGTACGAGCAGTACTTC. Protein: CASSLAGQYEQYF.

The rearrangement joins TRBV4-2 to TRBJ2-7, with D uncertain. From germline, CDR1 is LGHNA and CDR2 YNFKEQ. The CDR3 runs 14 residues. With 1 base removed from V and 0 bases from J, the gap between germline ends came to 7 bases. CDR3 sequence reads: CASSQGRSSYEQYF. The CDR3 nucleotides are TGTGCCAGCAGCCAAGGTAGGAGCTCCTACGAGCAGTACTTC.

The V and J genes are TRBV7-3 and TRBJ1-6; no definite D call. The CDR3 has 14 amino acids. Trimming cost V 4 bases and J 9 bases, with 13 bases left between them. The V gene's germline CDR1 is SGHTA and CDR2 FQGTGA. The CDR3 DNA sequence: TGTGCCAGCAGCTCGTCCGGGCTCGCTTCACCCCTCCACTTT. Protein sequence: CASSSSGLASPLHF.

The chain joins TRBV5-1 to TRBJ2-7; a possible D gene is TRBD2 (6 bases). Germline values: CDR1 SGHRS, CDR2 YFSETQ. The CDR3 has 15 amino acids. Trimming stripped 0 bases from V and 1 base from J, with 11 bases between. The CDR3 reads CASSLDGGISYEQYF. CDR3 nucleotide sequence: TGCGCCAGCAGCTTGGATGGCGGGATATCCTACGAGCAGTACTTC. Based on the CDR3 plus reference TRBV5-1 and TRBJ2-7, the full variable domain is KAGVTQTPRYLIKTRGQQVTLSCSPISGHRSVSWYQQTPGQGLQFLFEYFSETQRNKGNFPGRFSGRQFSNSRSEMNVSTLELGDSALYLCASSLDGGISYEQYFGPGTRLTVT.

This clone was counted once. The CDR3 loop reads CASRRGRSGEKLFF. The CDR3 DNA is TGTGCCAGCAGACGAGGCCGGTCGGGGGAAAAACTGTTTTTT. The rearrangement links TRBV7-8 to TRBJ1-4; D gene ambiguous. V dropped 6 bases and J dropped 8 bases, with 16 bases sitting between them. The CDR3 has 14 amino acids. The germline CDR1 and CDR2 sequences are SGHVS and FQNEAQ.

J is TRBJ1-4 and V is TRBV5-1, with 7 positions matching TRBD1. Germline lookup yields CDR1 SGHRS and CDR2 YFSETQ. V lost 0 bases, J lost 6 bases, and 5 bases stayed unmatched. The CDR3 has 15 residues. CDR3 amino acids: CASSLEMGQYEKLFF. For the CDR3, the DNA is TGCGCCAGCAGCTTGGAGATGGGACAGTATGAAAAACTGTTTTTT.

There are a few counts of this clone. The rearrangement uses TRBV14 and TRBJ2-2; 9 bases agree with TRBD2. V shed 3 bases and J 3 bases; nucleotides not matched to a gene: 5. This CDR3 is 16 amino acids long. The V gene's germline CDR1 is SGHDN and CDR2 FVKESK. The DNA of the CDR3 is TGTGCCAGCAGCCACCCTCGGACTAGCGACACCGGGGAGCTGTTTTTT. As protein: CASSHPRTSDTGELFF.

The J gene is TRBJ2-3, the V gene TRBV7-2; D is ambiguous. V was shortened by 1 base and J by 0 bases, with 8 bases between the two germline ends. Germline V gives CDR1 SGHTA, CDR2 FQGNSA. The CDR3 contains 15 residues. The CDR3 region is CASSLDGASTDTQYF. The CDR3 nucleotides read TGTGCCAGCAGCTTAGACGGAGCTAGCACAGATACGCAGTATTTT.

The CDR3 bases are TGTGCCAGCAGCTTGGGGGGACAGGGAGTATACAATGAGCAGTTCTTC. Encoded protein: CASSLGGQGVYNEQFF. J is TRBJ2-1 and V is TRBV5-4; 9 nucleotides line up with TRBD1. V was clipped by 0 bases and J by 4 bases; unmatched bases: 5. The germline V gene encodes CDR1 SGHNT and CDR2 YYREEE (reference sequence). The CDR3 is 16 amino acids.

J is TRBJ2-5 and V is TRBV10-1; maybe TRBD2 (5 bases). Germline CDR1 is WNHNN and CDR2 is SYGVQD (reference sequence). V was pared by 8 bases and J by 2 bases, with 15 bases between. The CDR3 is 14 residues long. This chain's CDR3 is CASLEVREQETQYF. The CDR3 region has the DNA TGCGCCAGCCTGGAGGTAAGGGAACAAGAGACCCAGTACTTC.

Points on this clone: The junction differs from germline at one of its ends, possibly a read error. The chain recombines TRBV7-9 with TRBJ2-1, with D perhaps matching TRBD1 or TRBD2 (5 bases each). The CDR3 spans 13 residues. Germline V gene sequence: CDR1 SEHNR, CDR2 FQNEAQ (reference sequence). CDR3 sequence: CASSYSGTNVQFF. The CDR3 DNA follows: TGTGCCAGCAGCTATTCGGGGACCAATGTGCAGTTCTTC.

This rearrangement joins TRBV7-9 to TRBJ2-3; the D gene is possibly TRBD1 (5 bases). The CDR3 covers 15 residues. Looked up from germline, CDR1 is SEHNR and CDR2 is FQNEAQ (reference sequence). The germline V and J ends were trimmed by 3 bases and 8 bases, with 18 bases remaining between them. For the CDR3, the DNA is TGTGCCAGCAGCTTCGGGCGGAGTCAGGGTGTTACGCAGTATTTT. Translated: CASSFGRSQGVTQYF.

This chain uses TRBV7-6 with TRBJ1-3, with D perhaps matching TRBD1 (6 bases). This CDR3 contains 16 residues. V was cut by 5 bases and J by 0 bases, with 14 bases left in between. CDR1 is SGHVS, CDR2 FNYEAQ, per germline. Written as DNA, the CDR3 is TGTGCCAGCAGCCCAGGACAGTCTCTCTCTGGAAACACCATATATTTT. Translated: CASSPGQSLSGNTIYF.

This chain connects TRBV7-6 to TRBJ2-4; 8 bases are a match to TRBD2. Germline V gives CDR1 SGHVS, CDR2 FNYEAQ. Unmatched junction bases numbered 7, after V lost 6 bases and J lost 0 bases. The CDR3 consists of 16 residues. The CDR3 sequence: CASSPERGLAKNIQYF. The CDR3 DNA sequence: TGTGCCAGCAGTCCGGAGCGGGGGCTAGCCAAAAACATTCAGTACTTC.

This chain joins TRBV6-4 and TRBJ1-2; D unresolved. The V gene lost 6 bases and the J gene lost 0 bases, with 14 bases spanning the gap. Germline V gives CDR1 MRHNA, CDR2 SNTAGT. This CDR3 is 15 amino acids long. CDR3 in amino acids: CASRPDGTSNYGYTF. The CDR3 DNA follows: TGTGCCAGCAGGCCTGACGGTACTTCTAACTATGGCTACACCTTC.

This clone was seen a single time. The chain employs TRBV5-5 and TRBJ1-4; 8 nucleotides line up with TRBD1. The CDR3 is 12 residues long. Germline CDR1 SGHKS, CDR2 YYEKEE (reference sequence). V was clipped by 2 bases and J by 10 bases; unmatched bases: 1. CDR3 coding DNA: TGTGCCAGCAGCTTAACAGGGGGAAAACTGTTTTTT. Encoded protein: CASSLTGGKLFF.

V and J are TRBV5-4 and TRBJ2-6, with D perhaps assigned TRBD1 or TRBD2 (6 bases each). The CDR3 consists of 15 residues. Between the trimmed V and J ends, which lost 6 bases and 4 bases, there was a span of 14 bases. In germline, CDR1 is SGHNT, CDR2 YYREEE (reference sequence). In nucleotides, the CDR3 is TGTGCCAGCAATGGGGGGCTGGCGGGGGCCAACGTCCTGACTTTC. It specifies CASNGGLAGANVLTF.

This chain connects TRBV11-3 to TRBJ2-5, with a possible D match to TRBD2 (5 bases). V dropped 7 bases and J dropped 7 bases, with 10 bases sitting between them. Germline values: CDR1 SGHNT, CDR2 YENEEA. This CDR3 has 11 amino acids. CDR3 loop: CASNEEGTQYF. The CDR3 coding sequence is TGTGCCAGCAACGAAGAGGGGACCCAGTACTTC.

The CDR3 loop is CASSESCAEGKYF. The DNA of the CDR3 is TGCGCCAGCAGTGAGTCTTGTGCGGAGGGGAAGTATTTT. The chain has TRBV10-1 and TRBJ2-3; the D gene is possibly TRBD2 (6 bases). Trimming shortened V by 0 bases and J by 13 bases, and 14 bases separated the two germline ends. CDR3 length: 13 residues. Germline CDR1 WNHNN, CDR2 SYGVQD (reference sequence).

V is TRBV19 and J is TRBJ1-5; tentative D call: TRBD1 (6 bases). Trimming stripped 3 bases from V and 0 bases from J, with 12 bases between. Germline values: CDR1 LNHDA, CDR2 SQIVND (reference sequence). The CDR3 extends over 16 amino acids. CDR3 bases: TGTGCCAGTAGTATTTCACAGGGAAATAGCAATCAGCCCCAGCATTTT. This translates into CASSISQGNSNQPQHF.

V usage is TRBV10-3 and J usage is TRBJ2-7, with 8 nucleotides matching TRBD2. The CDR3 length is 16 residues. CDR1 is ENHRY, CDR2 SYGVKD, per germline. V was pared by 3 bases and J by 3 bases, with 10 bases of the junction left unmatched. The CDR3 sequence is CAISDSLAGTSYEQYF. Here the CDR3 DNA reads TGTGCCATCAGTGATTCCTTAGCGGGAACGAGCTACGAGCAGTACTTC.

The CDR3, as DNA: TGTGCCAGCAGTTTTCCGGGGGGGCCCTCTGGAAACACCATATATTTT. It yields the protein CASSFPGGPSGNTIYF. The chain employs TRBV28 and TRBJ1-3; the D gene is possibly TRBD1 (6 bases). The CDR3 is 16 residues long. Per the germline V gene, CDR1 is MDHEN and CDR2 is SYDVKM. Trimming shortened V by 3 bases and J by 0 bases, and 12 bases separated the two germline ends.